This T cell receptor beta chain was sequenced during a study of cytomegalovirus exposure and HLA in healthy donors. This CDR3 has 14 residues. Deletions cut 6 bases from V and 0 bases from J, with 11 bases between. The germline V gene has CDR1 MNHEY and CDR2 SVGAGI. This clone was observed once. Its antigen is not known. Whole-study findings and limits: More clonal expansion characterized HLA-associated TCR beta chains than equally common others in a later analysis. Segments of the TCR beta V type were, in most cases, productive about 90% or about 30% of the time in an earlier analysis.

The PCR had 60 Vbeta and 13 Jbeta primers. In the original analysis: About 10 million of some 80 million unique TCR beta chains were shared, per a later count. The data were produced by immunoSEQ multiplex PCR, yet TCRdb's version contains in-frame clones alone and is incomplete. From that table come the V and J calls and clone size; the DNA was used to work out D and trimming. The sample lists around 120,000 clones, around three quarters occurring once. Sequenced: PBMCs. This TCR was sampled from a man aged 45-65 years in good health and CMV-seropositive. The V and J genes are TRBV6-5 and TRBJ1-2, with a tentative D call TRBD1 (6 bases). The CDR3, as DNA: TGTGCCAGCAGGCAGGGGCCTTCTAACTATGGCTACACCTTC. Translation: CASRQGPSNYGYTF.